This T cell receptor beta chain appears in the sequencing data of a study of blood T cell repertoires in COVID-19. Data came from immunoSEQ multiplex PCR; TCRdb stores just in-frame clones and leaves some out. The sample lists 30,000 to 35,000 clones, 70% to 80% seen once, with under 35% in the top ten. The CDR3 contains 16 residues. Losses at the gene ends were 5 bases for V and 1 base for J; bases not matched to a gene: 5. Germline V gene data show CDR1 as MDHEN and CDR2 as SYDVKM. This clone occurred many times. This sequence was found in an older man with acute or convalescent COVID-19. Sequenced sample: peripheral blood. J is TRBJ2-6 and V is TRBV28; 7 nucleotides align to TRBD1. This chain's CDR3 is CASSGTALSGANVLTF. The CDR3 DNA reads TGTGCCAGCAGTGGGACAGCACTTTCTGGGGCCAACGTCCTGACTTTC.